The rows below give T cell receptor beta chains drawn from one sample of a study of T cells after yellow fever vaccination. TCRdb processed the 5' RACE reads anew with MiXCR; each CDR3 protein has one entry. In the table there are a few hundred thousand distinct CDR3 sequences, approximately 8% of which are singletons. Sequences were derived from PBMCs, sampled approximately 40 days after the first yellow fever vaccination. Source of these receptors: a man younger than 30 who received the YFV17D yellow fever vaccine. CDR3s include the opening cysteine and the closing phenylalanine or tryptophan. Only some rows state a clone size, as once, few, many or a class for expanded clones.

J,V,size,CDR3
TRBJ2-3,TRBV5-1,-,CASSLVGGATDTQYF
TRBJ2-3,TRBV5-1,many,CASSLVMGTDTQYF
TRBJ1-2,TRBV29-1,few,CSARPQDSGFDGYTF
TRBJ1-4,TRBV20-1,-,CSARPTLGGTNEKLFF
TRBJ2-3,TRBV29-1,many,CSAGTSGTDTQYF
TRBJ2-7,TRBV6-5,-,CASSYSRGPSYEQYF
TRBJ2-6,TRBV4-1,few,CASSQVRGGLSGANVLTF
TRBJ2-1,TRBV28,-,CASRPREGLAGGRNEQFF
TRBJ2-1,TRBV19,-,CASKWPGYNEQFF
TRBJ2-7,TRBV4-3,few,CASSQERAGAYEQYF
TRBJ2-2,TRBV7-3,many,CASSLTDTGELFF
TRBJ2-1,TRBV12-3/TRBV12-4,-,CASSLQQGEEQFF
TRBJ2-7,TRBV10-3,few,CAISPDYEQYF
TRBJ2-3,TRBV29-1,-,CSVEKGNPDTQYF
TRBJ2-1,TRBV7-9,few,CASSPTTGREQFF
TRBJ2-3,TRBV7-2,many,CASSLRTSPSTDTQYF
TRBJ2-5,TRBV20-1,many,CSAPRLAEETQYF
TRBJ2-7,TRBV4-1,few,CASSDRDGPYEQYF
TRBJ2-2,TRBV4-3,-,CASSQEEQNTGELFF
TRBJ2-1,TRBV12-3/TRBV12-4,-,CASRTSGGSNEQFF
TRBJ1-2,TRBV12-5,few,CASGLPLGYGYTF
TRBJ2-5,TRBV6-1,-,CASSVIDQETQYF
TRBJ2-2,TRBV10-3,-,CAISWDSTGELFF
TRBJ2-5,TRBV5-6,few,CASSLTEKETQYF
TRBJ2-1,TRBV5-4,few,CASTWGGPRSSYNEQFF
TRBJ1-1,TRBV20-1,few,CSASDYRVITEAFF
TRBJ1-2,TRBV5-1,few,CASSLYDNYGYTF
TRBJ2-2,TRBV5-5,few,CASSLGTGAGTGELFF
TRBJ1-5,TRBV15,once,CATSRDLGTTNQPQHF
TRBJ2-2,TRBV20-1,-,CSARDPGRGTGELFF
TRBJ1-6,TRBV7-9,-,CASSLLALRESPLHF
TRBJ2-5,TRBV7-3,few,CASSPSAAETQYF
TRBJ1-1,TRBV29-1,few,CSVGANFRTEAFF